This T cell receptor beta chain was recovered during a study of beta chain features in type 1 diabetes. Study-wide results and caveats: For Type 1 diabetes patients, all four CD4+ subsets carried TCRB CDR3s that were moderately but significantly shorter.

Expressed TCRB transcripts got sequenced, as all isolated RNA was reverse transcribed. Produced via immunoSEQ multiplex PCR; TCRdb's table is partial and in-frame only. The table lists around 130,000 clones, roughly 10% of them singletons. This clone occurred a few times. What it recognizes is unknown. Germline-derived CDR1 and CDR2 are SGHNT and YYREEE (reference sequence). The CDR3 contains 16 residues. V gave up 4 bases and J gave up 5 bases; unmatched junction bases: 8. Sequencing was carried out using central memory CD4+ T cells from blood. This clonotype was sampled from a man aged 25-45 years with type 1 diabetes. The gene calls are TRBV5-4 and TRBJ2-2; 10 bases match TRBD2. The chain's CDR3 is CASSLQRGGQTGELFF. The CDR3 DNA follows: TGTGCCAGCAGCCTCCAGCGGGGGGGGCAAACCGGGGAGCTGTTTTTT.